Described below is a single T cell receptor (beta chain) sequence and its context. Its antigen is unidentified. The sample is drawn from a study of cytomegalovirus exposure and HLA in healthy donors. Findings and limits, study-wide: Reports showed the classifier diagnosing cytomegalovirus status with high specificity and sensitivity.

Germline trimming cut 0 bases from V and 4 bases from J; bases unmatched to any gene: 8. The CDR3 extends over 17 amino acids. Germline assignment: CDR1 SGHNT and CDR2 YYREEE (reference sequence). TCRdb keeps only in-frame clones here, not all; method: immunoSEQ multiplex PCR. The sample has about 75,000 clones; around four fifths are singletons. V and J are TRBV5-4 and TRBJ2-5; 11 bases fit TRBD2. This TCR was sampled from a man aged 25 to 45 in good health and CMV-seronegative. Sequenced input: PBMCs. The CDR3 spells CASSLVPSGGSGETQYF. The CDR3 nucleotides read TGTGCCAGCAGCTTGGTTCCTAGCGGGGGGTCAGGAGAGACCCAGTACTTC.